The 19 T cell receptor beta chains below all came from one sample that was sequenced in a study of graft-versus-host responses after intestinal transplantation. Data came from immunoSEQ multiplex PCR; TCRdb stores just in-frame clones and leaves some out. The repertoire holds roughly 13,000 clones, with roughly a third as singletons. The sample here was alloreactive CD4+ T cells from a mixed lymphocyte reaction culture, taken before intestinal transplant. Sample subset: CFSE-low proliferating T cells sorted from roughly 6-day pre-transplant mixed lymphocyte reaction (GvH or HvG direction). The source is a human patient who received an intestinal transplant.

J is TRBJ2-5 and V is TRBV7-8; D remains ambiguous. The V end was cut by 5 bases, the J end by 3 bases, with 13 bases between. The CDR3 length is 14 residues. Germline CDR1 SGHVS, CDR2 FQNEAQ. This CDR3 is CASSLFWAEETQYF. The CDR3, as DNA: TGTGCCAGCAGCCTATTTTGGGCCGAAGAGACCCAGTACTTC.

By sample fraction, this clone is large. The chain couples TRBV6-1 to TRBJ2-3, with no clear D. The CDR3 sequence is 15 residues long. Germline loops: CDR1 MNHNS, CDR2 SASEGT. V lost 0 bases and J lost 3, with 10 bases in between. The CDR3 coding sequence is TGTGCCAGCAGTGAAGCTTGGTCAAGGACAGATACGCAGTATTTT. Translating it yields CASSEAWSRTDTQYF.

The J gene is TRBJ2-1, the V gene TRBV28; possible D gene TRBD2, 5 bases. The CDR3 extends over 11 amino acids. Germline CDR1 reads MDHEN; CDR2 reads SYDVKM. V was shortened by 8 bases and J by 9 bases, with 11 bases between the two germline ends. The chain's CDR3 is CASGSEPEQFF. The DNA of the CDR3 is TGTGCCAGCGGGAGTGAGCCTGAGCAGTTCTTC.

CDR3 in DNA: TGTGCCAGCAGCTTAGGAGCGGGAGGTGGGGACGAGCAGTACTTC. Translation gives CASSLGAGGGDEQYF. This chain joins TRBV7-6 and TRBJ2-7; 9 bases match TRBD2. The CDR3 length is 15 residues. Germline loops: CDR1 SGHVS, CDR2 FNYEAQ. The J segment lost 5 bases and the V segment lost 1 base, leaving 6 bases of the junction unmatched. The full variable domain, its missing parts supplied by reference TRBV7-6 and TRBJ2-7, is GAGVSQSPRYKVTKRGQDVALRCDPISGHVSLYWYRQALGQGPEFLTYFNYEAQQDKSGLPNDRFSAERPEGSISTLTIQRTEQRDSAMYRCASSLGAGGGDEQYFGPGTRLTVT.

The rearrangement links TRBV2 to TRBJ2-3, with unresolved D. CDR1 and CDR2 (germline): SNHLY, FYNNEI. V lost 6 bases, J lost 0 bases, and 7 bases lay in between. The length of the CDR3 is 13 residues. CDR3 loop: CASRRKSTDTQYF. DNA of the CDR3: TGTGCCAGCAGGAGAAAAAGCACAGATACGCAGTATTTT.

The chain is built from TRBV23-1 and TRBJ2-1; 9 positions agree with TRBD2. TRBV23-1 is labeled an ORF, and its function is uncertain. The CDR3 covers 16 residues. V lost 2 bases and J lost 5; bases outside the gene matches: 7. The CDR3 reads CASSQVRREGHNEQFF. The CDR3 nucleotides are TGCGCCAGCAGTCAAGTTCGGCGGGAGGGCCACAATGAGCAGTTCTTC.

V is TRBV6-6 and J is TRBJ2-7, with D tentatively TRBD1 (6 bases). The CDR3 has 14 amino acids. The germline CDR1 and CDR2 sequences are MNHNY and SVGAGI (reference sequence). Trimming took off 4 bases at V and 4 bases at J, with 14 bases between the two ends. CDR3 residues: CASSFQTGVYEQYF. DNA of the CDR3: TGTGCCAGCAGTTTCCAGACAGGTGTTTACGAGCAGTACTTC.

The chain links TRBV5-6 to TRBJ1-6; D might be TRBD1 (6 bases). Deletions cut 0 bases from V and 7 bases from J, with 11 bases between. Germline CDR1 is SGHDT and CDR2 is YYEEEE. CDR3 length: 15 amino acids. CDR3 region: CASSLETGINSPLHF. The CDR3, as DNA: TGTGCCAGCAGCTTGGAGACAGGAATCAATTCACCCCTCCACTTT.

V usage is TRBV6-1 and J usage is TRBJ1-6; TRBD1 is a possible D gene (6 bases). The CDR3 is 17 amino acids. Germline values: CDR1 MNHNS, CDR2 SASEGT. Trimming took 0 bases from V and 5 from J, leaving 14 bases between them. DNA of the CDR3: TGTGCCAGCAGTGAAGCTCGGGGGGGGGCGAATAATTCACCCCTCCACTTT. Its protein is CASSEARGGANNSPLHF.

This chain uses TRBV9 with TRBJ2-1; D is possibly TRBD2 (6 bases). The CDR3 extends over 13 amino acids. The germline V gene encodes CDR1 SGDLS and CDR2 YYNGEE. V lost 0 bases to trimming and J lost 5 bases, with 6 bases between them. CDR3 sequence reads: CASSVGGNNEQFF. The CDR3 nucleotides read TGTGCCAGCAGCGTAGGCGGGAACAATGAGCAGTTCTTC.

This clone was recorded a few times. Other nucleotide sequences from this sample produce the same CDR3. The chain couples TRBV30 to TRBJ1-2, with a tentative D call TRBD1 (6 bases). The ends were cut back, 5 bases at V and 4 bases at J, with 11 bases in the middle. CDR3 length: 12 amino acids. CDR1 and CDR2 from the germline V gene are GTSNPN and SVGIG (reference sequence). CDR3 sequence reads: CAWAGGGYGYTF. DNA of the CDR3: TGTGCCTGGGCTGGAGGGGGCTATGGCTACACCTTC.

The chain recombines TRBV2 with TRBJ2-1, with 10 bases that match TRBD2. The CDR3 consists of 15 residues. The germline V gene encodes CDR1 SNHLY and CDR2 FYNNEI. With V trimmed by 6 bases and J by 3 bases, 5 bases remained unmatched. The CDR3 sequence: CASRPGLAVYNEQFF. The CDR3 bases are TGTGCCAGCAGGCCCGGACTAGCGGTCTACAATGAGCAGTTCTTC.

This sequence joins TRBV9 and TRBJ2-3; D possibly corresponds to TRBD2 (6 bases). V was pared by 1 base and J by 3 bases, with 15 bases between. This CDR3 has 16 amino acids. The germline gives CDR1 SGDLS, CDR2 YYNGEE. DNA for the CDR3: TGTGCCAGCAGCGTACCGGCCGGGGGAGGTACAGATACGCAGTATTTT. This encodes CASSVPAGGGTDTQYF.

This clone was observed a few times. The gene calls are TRBV11-1 and TRBJ1-2; TRBD1 agrees at 8 bases. With V trimmed by 5 bases and J by 8 bases, 10 bases remained unmatched. Germline assignment: CDR1 SGHAT and CDR2 FQDESV (reference sequence). CDR3 length: 14 residues. CDR3 sequence reads: CASSPAQGARGYTF. DNA for the CDR3: TGTGCCAGCAGCCCCGCTCAGGGGGCGCGGGGCTACACCTTC.

This clone was observed a handful of times. The chain employs TRBV7-3 and TRBJ2-3; 9 bases are a match to TRBD2. Germline V gene lookup returns CDR1 SGHTA and CDR2 FQGTGA. J lost 2 bases, V lost 5 bases, and 5 bases had no gene match. CDR3 length: 15 residues. The CDR3 region has the DNA TGTGCCAGCAGCGATCTAGCGGGGCCCACAGATACGCAGTATTTT. This gives the protein CASSDLAGPTDTQYF.

The chain is built from TRBV7-8 and TRBJ2-7, with no clear D. CDR1 and CDR2 from the germline V gene are SGHVS and FQNEAQ. V was pared by 5 bases and J by 3 bases, with 11 bases between. The CDR3 runs 13 residues. Here the CDR3 DNA reads TGTGCCAGCAGCCGATATGGTGGCTACGAGCAGTACTTC. Translating gives CASSRYGGYEQYF.

This clone was counted only a few times. The chain combines TRBV7-6 with TRBJ1-4; the D gene is possibly TRBD1 (6 bases). V lost 1 base to trimming and J lost 8 bases, with 11 bases between them. Germline CDR1 reads SGHVS; CDR2 reads FNYEAQ. The CDR3 covers 14 residues. The CDR3 protein is CASSLDITGEKLFF. The CDR3 DNA reads TGTGCCAGCAGCTTAGACATCACAGGGGAAAAACTGTTTTTT.

The sample holds a few counts of this clone. The chain combines TRBV27 with TRBJ2-5; tentatively, D is TRBD2 (7 bases). Germline V gene data show CDR1 as MNHEY and CDR2 as SMNVEV (reference sequence). Trimming took off 11 bases at V and 2 bases at J, with 12 bases between the two ends. The CDR3 is made up of 12 amino acids. CDR3 residues: CAVGGRQETQYF. The CDR3 DNA follows: TGTGCCGTGGGGGGGCGACAAGAGACCCAGTACTTC.

The chain carries TRBV6-5 and TRBJ2-3; the match to TRBD1 covers 8 bases. The CDR3 contains 13 residues. Losses at the gene ends were 8 bases for V and 2 bases for J; bases not matched to a gene: 3. Germline V CDR1 and CDR2: MNHEY, SVGAGI. The CDR3 here is CASGQGVTDTQYF. In nucleotides, the CDR3 is TGTGCCAGCGGACAGGGTGTCACAGATACGCAGTATTTT.